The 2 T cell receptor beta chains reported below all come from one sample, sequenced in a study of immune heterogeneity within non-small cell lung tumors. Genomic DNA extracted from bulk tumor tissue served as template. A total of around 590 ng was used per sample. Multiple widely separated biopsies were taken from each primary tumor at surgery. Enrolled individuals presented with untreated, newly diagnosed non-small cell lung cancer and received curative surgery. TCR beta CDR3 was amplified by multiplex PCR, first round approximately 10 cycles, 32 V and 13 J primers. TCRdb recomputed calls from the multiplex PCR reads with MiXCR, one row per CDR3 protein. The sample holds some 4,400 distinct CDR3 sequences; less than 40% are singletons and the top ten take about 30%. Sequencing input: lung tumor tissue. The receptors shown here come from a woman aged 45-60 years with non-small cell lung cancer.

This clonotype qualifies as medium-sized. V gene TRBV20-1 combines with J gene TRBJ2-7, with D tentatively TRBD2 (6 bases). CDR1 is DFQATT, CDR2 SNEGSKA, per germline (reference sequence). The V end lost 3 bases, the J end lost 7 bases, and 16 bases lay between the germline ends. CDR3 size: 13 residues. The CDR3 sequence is CSASGALGGEQYF. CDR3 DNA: TGCAGTGCTAGTGGCGCTCTTGGGGGGGAGCAGTACTTC.

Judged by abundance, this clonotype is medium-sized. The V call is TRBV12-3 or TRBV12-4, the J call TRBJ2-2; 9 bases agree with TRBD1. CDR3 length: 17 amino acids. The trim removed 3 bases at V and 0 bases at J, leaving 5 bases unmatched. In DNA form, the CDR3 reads TGTGCCAGCAGTTTTTGGACAGGGGCGACGAACACCGGGGAGCTGTTTTTT. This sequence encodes CASSFWTGATNTGELFF.